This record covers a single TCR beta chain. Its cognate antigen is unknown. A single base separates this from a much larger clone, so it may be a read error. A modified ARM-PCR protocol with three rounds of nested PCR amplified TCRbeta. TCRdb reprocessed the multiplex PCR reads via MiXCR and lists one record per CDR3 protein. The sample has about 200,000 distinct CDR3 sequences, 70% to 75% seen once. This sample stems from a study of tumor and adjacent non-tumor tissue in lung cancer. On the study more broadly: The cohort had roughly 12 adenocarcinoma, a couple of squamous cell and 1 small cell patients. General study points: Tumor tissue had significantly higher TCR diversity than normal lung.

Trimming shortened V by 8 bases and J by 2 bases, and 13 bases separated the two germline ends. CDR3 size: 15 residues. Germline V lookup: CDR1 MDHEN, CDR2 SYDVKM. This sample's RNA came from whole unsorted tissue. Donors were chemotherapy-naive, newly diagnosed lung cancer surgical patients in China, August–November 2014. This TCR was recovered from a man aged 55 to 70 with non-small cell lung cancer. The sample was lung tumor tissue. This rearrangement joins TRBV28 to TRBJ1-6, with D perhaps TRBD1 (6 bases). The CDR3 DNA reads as TGTGCCAGCGGTCCGCAGGGGACCTATAATTCACCCCTCCACTTT. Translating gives CASGPQGTYNSPLHF.